This T cell receptor beta chain comes out of a study of T cell responses to AZD1222 COVID-19 vaccine. Whole-study results and caveats: Nearly half of spike-specific TCRs reportedly go after variant regions that carry no mutations. Seropositivity was recorded at baseline in only 6 or 7 AZD1222 recipients. Clonal diversity may have been underestimated in mostly white British donors.

Concerning this clone: Its target is unknown.

This CDR3 comprises 16 residues. V shed 2 bases and J 4 bases; nucleotides not matched to a gene: 11. Germline CDR1 is LGHDT and CDR2 is YNNKEL (reference sequence). Repertoires were generated with immunoSEQ multiplex PCR, while TCRdb's copy carries only in-frame clones and drops some. The data show approximately 150,000 clones, approximately 90% seen once. The sequence was obtained from an adult who received the AZD1222 COVID-19 vaccine. V and J are TRBV3-1 (or the pseudogene TRBV3-2) and TRBJ2-7, with 7 bases that match TRBD1. The sequencing used peripheral blood, collected 28 days after the second AZD1222 dose. The CDR3 DNA sequence: TGTGCCAGCAGCCAATCCGGGGTGAGGGGGCGATACGAGCAGTACTTC. As protein: CASSQSGVRGRYEQYF.